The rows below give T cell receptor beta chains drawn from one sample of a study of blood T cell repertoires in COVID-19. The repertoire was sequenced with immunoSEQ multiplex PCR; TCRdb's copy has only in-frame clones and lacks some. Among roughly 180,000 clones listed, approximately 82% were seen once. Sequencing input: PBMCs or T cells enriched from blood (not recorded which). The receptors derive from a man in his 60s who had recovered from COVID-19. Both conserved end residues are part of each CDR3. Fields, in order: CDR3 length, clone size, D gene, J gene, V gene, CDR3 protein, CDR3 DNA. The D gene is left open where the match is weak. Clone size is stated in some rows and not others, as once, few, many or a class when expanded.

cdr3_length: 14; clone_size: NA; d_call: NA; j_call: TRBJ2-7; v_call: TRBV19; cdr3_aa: CASTPNGAPYEQYF; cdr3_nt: TGTGCCAGTACCCCGAATGGGGCCCCCTACGAGCAGTACTTC
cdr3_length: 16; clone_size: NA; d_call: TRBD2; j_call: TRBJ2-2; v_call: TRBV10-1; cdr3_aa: CASSERTSGLTGELFF; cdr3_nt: TGCGCCAGCAGTGAGCGGACTAGCGGGCTCACCGGGGAGCTGTTTTTT
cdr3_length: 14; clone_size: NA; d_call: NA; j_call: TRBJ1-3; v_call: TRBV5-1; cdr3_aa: CASSLGVSGNTIYF; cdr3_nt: TGCGCCAGCAGCTTAGGGGTCTCTGGAAACACCATATATTTT
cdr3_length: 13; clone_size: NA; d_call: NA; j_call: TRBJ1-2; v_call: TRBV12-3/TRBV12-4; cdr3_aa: CASSLVTVSGYTF; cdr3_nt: TGTGCCAGCAGTTTAGTTACAGTCTCAGGCTACACCTTC
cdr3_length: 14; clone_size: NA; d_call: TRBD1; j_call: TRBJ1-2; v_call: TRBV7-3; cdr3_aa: CASSLRQGTVGYTF; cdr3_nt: TGTGCCAGCAGCTTAAGACAGGGTACGGTCGGCTACACCTTC
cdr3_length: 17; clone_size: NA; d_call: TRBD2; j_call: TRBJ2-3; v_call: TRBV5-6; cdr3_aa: CASSLGLVAGRTDTQYF; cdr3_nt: TGTGCCAGCAGCTTGGGATTGGTAGCGGGCCGCACAGATACGCAGTATTTT
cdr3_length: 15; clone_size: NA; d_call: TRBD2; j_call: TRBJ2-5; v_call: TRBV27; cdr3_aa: CASSPLGLAGETQYF; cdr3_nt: TGTGCCAGCAGCCCTTTAGGACTAGCGGGGGAGACCCAGTACTTC
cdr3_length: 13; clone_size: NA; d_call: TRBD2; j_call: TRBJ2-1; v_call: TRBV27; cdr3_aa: CASTPGIGREQFF; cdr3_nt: TGTGCCAGCACTCCAGGGATCGGGAGGGAGCAGTTCTTC
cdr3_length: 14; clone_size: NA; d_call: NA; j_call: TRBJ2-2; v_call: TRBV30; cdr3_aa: CAWSERLNTGELFF; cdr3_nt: TGTGCCTGGAGTGAGCGACTGAACACCGGGGAGCTGTTTTTT
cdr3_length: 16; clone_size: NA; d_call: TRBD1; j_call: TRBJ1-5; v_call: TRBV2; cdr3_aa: CASSEWAGGNNQPQHF; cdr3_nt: TGTGCCAGCAGTGAATGGGCAGGGGGAAACAATCAGCCCCAGCATTTT
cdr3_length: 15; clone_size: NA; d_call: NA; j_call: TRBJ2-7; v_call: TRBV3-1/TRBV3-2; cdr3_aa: CASSQEGGRGYEQYF; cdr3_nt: TGTGCCAGCAGCCAAGAGGGGGGGCGAGGGTACGAGCAGTACTTC
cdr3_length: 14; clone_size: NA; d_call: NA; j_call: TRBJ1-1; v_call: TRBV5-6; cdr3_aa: CASSRQGLDTEAFF; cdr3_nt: TGTGCCAGCAGCCGCCAGGGGCTCGACACTGAAGCTTTCTTT
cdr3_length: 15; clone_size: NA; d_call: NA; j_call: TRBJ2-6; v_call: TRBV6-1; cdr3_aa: CASSESGEGANVLTF; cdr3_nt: TGTGCCAGCAGTGAGTCCGGGGAGGGGGCCAACGTCCTGACTTTC
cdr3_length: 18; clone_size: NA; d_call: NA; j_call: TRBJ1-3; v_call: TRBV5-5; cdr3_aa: CASSLQGWTPLSGNTIYF; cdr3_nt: TGTGCCAGCAGCTTGCAGGGGTGGACCCCCCTCTCTGGAAACACCATATATTTT
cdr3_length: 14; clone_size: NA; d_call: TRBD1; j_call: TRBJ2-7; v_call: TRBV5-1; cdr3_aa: CASSPGQGWNEQYF; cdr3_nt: TGCGCCAGCAGCCCGGGACAGGGGTGGAACGAGCAGTACTTC
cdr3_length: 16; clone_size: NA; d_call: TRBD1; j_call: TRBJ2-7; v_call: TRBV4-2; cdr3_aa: CASSYRDRGQNYEQYF; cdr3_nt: TGTGCCAGCAGCTACCGGGACAGGGGGCAGAACTACGAGCAGTACTTC
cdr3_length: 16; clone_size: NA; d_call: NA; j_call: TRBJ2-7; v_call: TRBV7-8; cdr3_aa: CASSFIVRTASYEQYF; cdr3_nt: TGTGCCAGCAGCTTCATCGTACGGACAGCATCCTACGAGCAGTACTTC
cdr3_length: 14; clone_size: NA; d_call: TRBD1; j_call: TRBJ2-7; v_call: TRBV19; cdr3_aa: CASSRKGGRYEQYF; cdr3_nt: TGTGCCAGTAGTAGAAAAGGGGGCCGCTACGAGCAGTACTTC
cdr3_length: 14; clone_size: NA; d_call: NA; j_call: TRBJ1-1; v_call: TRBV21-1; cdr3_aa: CASRPREENTEAFF; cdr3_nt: TGTGCCAGCAGGCCCCGGGAAGAGAACACTGAAGCTTTCTTT
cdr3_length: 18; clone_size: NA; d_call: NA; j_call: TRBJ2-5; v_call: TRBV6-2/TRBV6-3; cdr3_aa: CASSPYPRTGSEGKTQYF; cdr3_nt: TGTGCCAGCAGTCCCTACCCGAGGACGGGCAGTGAGGGAAAGACCCAGTACTTC
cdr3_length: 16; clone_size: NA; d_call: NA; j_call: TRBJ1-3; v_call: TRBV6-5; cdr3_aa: CASSYSKAGTGNTIYF; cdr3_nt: TGTGCCAGCAGTTACTCGAAGGCAGGGACTGGAAACACCATATATTTT
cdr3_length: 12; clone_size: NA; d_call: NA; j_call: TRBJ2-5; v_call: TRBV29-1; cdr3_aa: CSGEGNQETQYF; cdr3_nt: TGCAGCGGAGAGGGAAATCAAGAGACCCAGTACTTC
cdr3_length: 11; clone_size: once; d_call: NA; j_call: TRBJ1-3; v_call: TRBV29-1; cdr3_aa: CSGLRGNTIYF; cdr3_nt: TGCAGCGGCCTGCGGGGAAACACCATATATTTT
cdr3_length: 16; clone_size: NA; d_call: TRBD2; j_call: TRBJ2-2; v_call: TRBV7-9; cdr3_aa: CASTSSSGSNTGELFF; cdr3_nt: TGTGCCAGCACCTCGTCTAGCGGGAGTAACACCGGGGAGCTGTTTTTT
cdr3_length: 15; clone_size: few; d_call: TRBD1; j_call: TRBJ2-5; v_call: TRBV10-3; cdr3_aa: CAIRTGGAGKETQYF; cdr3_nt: TGTGCCATCAGAACAGGGGGCGCAGGGAAAGAGACCCAGTACTTC
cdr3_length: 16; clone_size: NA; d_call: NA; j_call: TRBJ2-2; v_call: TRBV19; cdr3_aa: CASTPFRVPNTGELFF; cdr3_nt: TGTGCCAGTACCCCCTTCAGGGTCCCGAACACCGGGGAGCTGTTTTTT
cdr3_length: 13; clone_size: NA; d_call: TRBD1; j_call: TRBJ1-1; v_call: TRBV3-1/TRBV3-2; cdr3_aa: CASSQTGDTEAFF; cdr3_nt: TGTGCCAGCAGCCAAACAGGGGACACTGAAGCTTTCTTT
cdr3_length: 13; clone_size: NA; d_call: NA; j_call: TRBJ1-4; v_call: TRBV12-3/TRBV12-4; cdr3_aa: CASSLSGNEKLFF; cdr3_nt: TGTGCCAGCAGTTTGTCAGGAAATGAAAAACTGTTTTTT
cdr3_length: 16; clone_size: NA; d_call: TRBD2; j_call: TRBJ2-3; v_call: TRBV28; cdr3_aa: CASASSGRAMGDTQYF; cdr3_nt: TGTGCCAGCGCATCTAGCGGGAGGGCCATGGGAGATACGCAGTATTTT
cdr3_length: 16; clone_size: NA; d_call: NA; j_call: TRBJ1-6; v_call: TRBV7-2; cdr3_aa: CASSLEARGLNSPLHF; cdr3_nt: TGTGCCAGCAGCTTAGAAGCCCGAGGGTTGAATTCACCCCTCCACTTT
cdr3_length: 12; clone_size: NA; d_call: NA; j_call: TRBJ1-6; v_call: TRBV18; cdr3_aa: CASSPPSSPLHF; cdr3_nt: TGTGCCAGCTCACCACCGTCGTCACCCCTCCACTTT
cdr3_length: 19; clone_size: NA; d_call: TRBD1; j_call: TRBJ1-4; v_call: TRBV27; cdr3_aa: CASSFRAGQGATISEKLFF; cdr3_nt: TGTGCCAGCAGTTTTAGGGCAGGACAGGGGGCGACAATATCTGAAAAACTGTTTTTT
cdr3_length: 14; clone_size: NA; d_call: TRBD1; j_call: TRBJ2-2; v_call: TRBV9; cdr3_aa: CASSVGQGAGELFF; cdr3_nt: TGTGCCAGCAGCGTAGGGCAGGGGGCCGGGGAGCTGTTTTTT
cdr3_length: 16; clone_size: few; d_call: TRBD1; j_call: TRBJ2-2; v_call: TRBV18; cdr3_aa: CASSPTGTGGTGELFF; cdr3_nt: TGTGCCAGCTCACCAACCGGGACAGGGGGGACCGGGGAGCTGTTTTTT